Listed below are T cell receptor beta chains from one sample, sequenced in a study of cytomegalovirus exposure and HLA in healthy donors. TCRdb keeps only in-frame clones here, not all; method: immunoSEQ multiplex PCR. The sample records approximately 74,000 clones, around 75% being singletons. Sequenced: PBMCs. The source of these receptors is a woman between 40 and 55 years old in good health and CMV-seronegative. CDR3s include the opening cysteine and the closing phenylalanine or tryptophan. A D gene is named only where the DNA matches it firmly. Part of the rows lack a size; the others show once, few, many or a class for expanded clones.

v_gene: TRBV9; abundance: NA; j_gene: TRBJ1-2; d_gene: TRBD1; CDR3aa: CASSPTPGGDYGYTF; CDR3nt: TGTGCCAGCAGCCCTACCCCAGGGGGCGACTATGGCTACACCTTC
v_gene: TRBV9; abundance: NA; j_gene: TRBJ1-1; d_gene: TRBD1; CDR3aa: CASSLQGMNTEAFF; CDR3nt: TGTGCCAGCAGCTTACAGGGGATGAACACTGAAGCTTTCTTT
v_gene: TRBV10-3; abundance: NA; j_gene: TRBJ2-7; d_gene: TRBD1; CDR3aa: CAIEDRDSYEQYF; CDR3nt: TGTGCCATCGAGGACAGGGACTCCTACGAGCAGTACTTC
v_gene: TRBV6-5; abundance: NA; j_gene: TRBJ2-7; d_gene: NA; CDR3aa: CASSYSARGSSYEQYF; CDR3nt: TGTGCCAGCAGTTACTCAGCCAGGGGAAGCTCCTACGAGCAGTACTTC
v_gene: TRBV18; abundance: NA; j_gene: TRBJ1-2; d_gene: TRBD1; CDR3aa: CASSPTSGGYGYTF; CDR3nt: TGTGCCAGCTCACCCACATCAGGGGGCTATGGCTACACCTTC
v_gene: TRBV7-8; abundance: NA; j_gene: TRBJ2-7; d_gene: TRBD2; CDR3aa: CASSRGVAGDEQYF; CDR3nt: TGTGCCAGCAGCCGCGGGGTAGCGGGGGATGAGCAGTACTTC
v_gene: TRBV21-1; abundance: NA; j_gene: TRBJ1-4; d_gene: NA; CDR3aa: CASSKAGRANEKLFF; CDR3nt: TGTGCCAGCAGCAAAGCAGGCAGGGCTAATGAAAAACTGTTTTTT
v_gene: TRBV5-1; abundance: NA; j_gene: TRBJ2-1; d_gene: TRBD1; CDR3aa: CASSLGDRQIDEQFF; CDR3nt: TGCGCCAGCAGCTTGGGGGACAGACAAATTGATGAGCAGTTCTTC
v_gene: TRBV30; abundance: NA; j_gene: TRBJ1-3; d_gene: NA; CDR3aa: CAWSEGTGAGNTIYF; CDR3nt: TGTGCCTGGAGCGAAGGAACGGGGGCTGGAAACACCATATATTTT
v_gene: TRBV30; abundance: NA; j_gene: TRBJ1-1; d_gene: TRBD1; CDR3aa: CAWTPRGQGRNTEAFF; CDR3nt: TGTGCCTGGACTCCTAGGGGGCAGGGTAGAAACACTGAAGCTTTCTTT
v_gene: TRBV5-5; abundance: NA; j_gene: TRBJ1-1; d_gene: NA; CDR3aa: CASSTLMSGPNTEAFF; CDR3nt: TGTGCCAGCAGCACCCTCATGTCAGGGCCAAACACTGAAGCTTTCTTT
v_gene: TRBV7-2; abundance: NA; j_gene: TRBJ2-3; d_gene: NA; CDR3aa: CASSLGRDTQYF; CDR3nt: TGTGCCAGCAGCCTGGGGAGGGATACGCAGTATTTT
v_gene: TRBV19; abundance: NA; j_gene: TRBJ2-7; d_gene: NA; CDR3aa: CASSSTGTRHYEQYF; CDR3nt: TGTGCCAGTAGTTCGACAGGCACAAGGCACTACGAGCAGTACTTC
v_gene: TRBV7-2; abundance: NA; j_gene: TRBJ2-7; d_gene: NA; CDR3aa: CASSPKGGYEQYF; CDR3nt: TGTGCCAGCAGTCCAAAAGGGGGATACGAGCAGTACTTC
v_gene: TRBV7-9; abundance: NA; j_gene: TRBJ2-1; d_gene: TRBD1; CDR3aa: CASSLSRGQGSNEQFF; CDR3nt: TGTGCCAGCAGCTTATCGCGGGGACAGGGTAGCAATGAGCAGTTCTTC
v_gene: TRBV29-1; abundance: once; j_gene: TRBJ2-1; d_gene: NA; CDR3aa: CSAEGRLSISEQFF; CDR3nt: TGCAGCGCTGAAGGGAGACTGTCTATATCAGAGCAGTTCTTC
v_gene: TRBV5-1; abundance: NA; j_gene: TRBJ2-1; d_gene: TRBD2; CDR3aa: CASSDGTSGDEQFF; CDR3nt: TGCGCCAGCAGCGACGGGACTAGCGGGGATGAGCAGTTCTTC
v_gene: TRBV30; abundance: NA; j_gene: TRBJ1-2; d_gene: TRBD1; CDR3aa: CAWSVGTGSYGYTF; CDR3nt: TGTGCCTGGAGTGTTGGGACAGGGAGCTATGGCTACACCTTC
v_gene: TRBV18; abundance: once; j_gene: TRBJ1-1; d_gene: TRBD1; CDR3aa: CASSPLQGITEAFF; CDR3nt: TGTGCCAGCTCACCGCTACAGGGGATAACTGAAGCTTTCTTT
v_gene: TRBV7-3; abundance: NA; j_gene: TRBJ2-3; d_gene: TRBD2; CDR3aa: CASSALGGRAADTQYF; CDR3nt: TGTGCCAGCAGCGCCTTGGGGGGGAGGGCCGCAGATACGCAGTATTTT
v_gene: TRBV5-1; abundance: few; j_gene: TRBJ1-1; d_gene: NA; CDR3aa: CASSPDTLNTEAFF; CDR3nt: TGCGCCAGCAGCCCAGACACGTTGAACACTGAAGCTTTCTTT
v_gene: TRBV29-1; abundance: NA; j_gene: TRBJ1-1; d_gene: TRBD1; CDR3aa: CSVDPQGAHEAFF; CDR3nt: TGCAGCGTTGACCCACAGGGGGCGCATGAAGCTTTCTTT
v_gene: TRBV4-2; abundance: NA; j_gene: TRBJ2-5; d_gene: TRBD2; CDR3aa: CASSQESGDLLETQYF; CDR3nt: TGTGCCAGCAGCCAAGAAAGCGGGGACCTACTAGAGACCCAGTACTTC
v_gene: TRBV28; abundance: NA; j_gene: TRBJ1-4; d_gene: NA; CDR3aa: CASSSLEKLFF; CDR3nt: TGTGCCAGCAGCTCACTGGAAAAACTGTTTTTT
v_gene: TRBV4-1; abundance: NA; j_gene: TRBJ2-5; d_gene: NA; CDR3aa: CASSQEGEVKTQYF; CDR3nt: TGCGCCAGCAGCCAAGAGGGGGAGGTAAAGACCCAGTACTTC
v_gene: TRBV9; abundance: NA; j_gene: TRBJ2-5; d_gene: NA; CDR3aa: CASSVAGYIQETQYF; CDR3nt: TGTGCCAGCAGCGTAGCAGGGTACATTCAAGAGACCCAGTACTTC
v_gene: TRBV30; abundance: NA; j_gene: TRBJ2-1; d_gene: NA; CDR3aa: CAWSVGDPYEQFF; CDR3nt: TGTGCCTGGAGTGTGGGAGACCCTTATGAGCAGTTCTTC
v_gene: TRBV7-3; abundance: once; j_gene: TRBJ1-5; d_gene: NA; CDR3aa: CASAGGWGQPQHF; CDR3nt: TGTGCCAGCGCGGGAGGATGGGGTCAGCCCCAGCATTTT
v_gene: TRBV30; abundance: NA; j_gene: TRBJ2-7; d_gene: NA; CDR3aa: CAWSVGGEQYF; CDR3nt: TGTGCCTGGAGTGTAGGCGGAGAGCAGTACTTC
v_gene: TRBV15; abundance: NA; j_gene: TRBJ1-5; d_gene: TRBD1; CDR3aa: CATSRVTGAGNQPQHF; CDR3nt: TGTGCCACCAGCAGAGTAACAGGGGCGGGCAATCAGCCCCAGCATTTT
v_gene: TRBV2; abundance: NA; j_gene: TRBJ1-3; d_gene: TRBD1; CDR3aa: CASSEAGTVGNTIYF; CDR3nt: TGTGCCAGCAGTGAAGCGGGGACAGTTGGAAACACCATATATTTT
v_gene: TRBV9; abundance: NA; j_gene: TRBJ2-7; d_gene: TRBD2; CDR3aa: CASSPGGTSGSYEQYF; CDR3nt: TGTGCCAGCAGCCCAGGAGGGACTAGCGGGAGCTACGAGCAGTACTTC
v_gene: TRBV27; abundance: NA; j_gene: TRBJ2-2; d_gene: NA; CDR3aa: CASSLQTGTGELFF; CDR3nt: TGTGCCAGCAGTTTGCAGACGGGCACCGGGGAGCTGTTTTTT
v_gene: TRBV28; abundance: NA; j_gene: TRBJ2-2; d_gene: NA; CDR3aa: CASSPPLATLTGELFF; CDR3nt: TGTGCCAGCAGTCCCCCACTAGCCACCCTCACCGGGGAGCTGTTTTTT
v_gene: TRBV4-3; abundance: NA; j_gene: TRBJ2-7; d_gene: NA; CDR3aa: CASSQGASVGAYEQYF; CDR3nt: TGCGCCAGCAGCCAAGGTGCAAGCGTCGGGGCCTACGAGCAGTACTTC